Presented here are 2 T cell receptor beta chains from one specimen sequenced in a study of T cells in Graves' hyperthyroidism and ophthalmopathy. Authors of the study amplified TCR beta CDR3 regions from RNA transcripts. When the TCR CDR3 underwent first-round RT-PCR, the HTBI primer set was used. TCRdb reprocessed the multiplex PCR reads with MiXCR, giving one entry per CDR3 protein. Of about 380,000 distinct CDR3 sequences in the sample, roughly 20% were seen once. Sequenced sample: blood. These receptors all stem from a young man with Graves' ophthalmopathy.

The gene calls are TRBV2 and TRBJ1-3, with 9 bases identical to TRBD1. This CDR3 is built from 12 residues. J was trimmed by 7 bases and V by 7 bases; bases with no gene match: 2. Germline CDR1 SNHLY, CDR2 FYNNEI. CDR3 sequence: CASIGTGNTIYF. The DNA for the CDR3 is TGTGCCAGCATCGGGACAGGGAACACCATATATTTT. Filled out from reference TRBV2 and TRBJ1-3, the complete variable domain reads EPEVTQTPSHQVTQMGQEVILRCVPISNHLYFYWYRQILGQKVEFLVSFYNNEISEKSEIFDDQFSVERPDGSNFTLKIRSTKLEDSAMYFCASIGTGNTIYFGEGSWLTVV.

The genes are TRBV4-2 and TRBJ2-1; the D gene is possibly TRBD2 (5 bases). Trimming cost V 0 bases and J 8 bases, with 11 bases left between them. Germline V lookup: CDR1 LGHNA, CDR2 YNFKEQ. This CDR3 contains 14 residues. CDR3 DNA: TGTGCCAGCAGCCAAGACCTAGCTTCCGATGAGCAGTTCTTC. Protein sequence: CASSQDLASDEQFF.